The T cell receptor (beta chain) described here comes from a study of shared clonotypes between healthy human individuals. Study in general: For every donor, three CD4 naive, three CD4 memory, two CD8 naive and one CD8 memory plates were used.

Assay runs were performed at deep level. Genomic DNA from each subset was divided evenly over several immunoSEQ plates. Original handling: ImmunoSEQ gave junction-only sequences without quality scores, so filtering differed. This table comes from immunoSEQ multiplex PCR, and its TCRdb copy is limited to in-frame clones, with some not included. That table furnishes V, J and clone size, whereas the DNA furnished D and trimming. The sample yields 1,400,000 or so clones, about 98.5% seen once. This CDR3 region has 13 residues. Germline CDR1 is SGHNT and CDR2 is YYREEE (reference sequence). The V and J ends lost 2 bases and 3 bases respectively, with 8 bases between them.

The rearrangement uses TRBV5-4 and TRBJ2-5; D call uncertain. This TCR came from a man aged 25-40 years in good health. The sequenced material came from naive CD4+ T cells sorted from blood. Subset here: CD45RA+ positively selected. The CDR3 here is CASSLVTEETQYF. CDR3 DNA: TGTGCCAGCAGCTTAGTCACTGAAGAGACCCAGTACTTC.